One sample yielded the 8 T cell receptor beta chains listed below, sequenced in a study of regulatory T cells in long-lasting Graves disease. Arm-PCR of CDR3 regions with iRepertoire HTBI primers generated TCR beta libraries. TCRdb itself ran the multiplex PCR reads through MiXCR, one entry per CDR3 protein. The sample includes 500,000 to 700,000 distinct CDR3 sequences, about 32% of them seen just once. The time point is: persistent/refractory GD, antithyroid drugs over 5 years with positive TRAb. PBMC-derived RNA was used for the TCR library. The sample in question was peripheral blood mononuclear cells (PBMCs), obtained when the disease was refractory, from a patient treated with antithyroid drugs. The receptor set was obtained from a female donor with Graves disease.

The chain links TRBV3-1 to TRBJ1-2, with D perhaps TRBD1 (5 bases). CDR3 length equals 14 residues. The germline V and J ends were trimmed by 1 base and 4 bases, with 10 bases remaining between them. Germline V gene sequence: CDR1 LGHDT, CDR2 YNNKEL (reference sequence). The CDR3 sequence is CASSQVGDSYGYTF. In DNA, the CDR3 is TGTGCCAGCAGCCAAGTTGGTGACAGCTATGGCTACACCTTC.

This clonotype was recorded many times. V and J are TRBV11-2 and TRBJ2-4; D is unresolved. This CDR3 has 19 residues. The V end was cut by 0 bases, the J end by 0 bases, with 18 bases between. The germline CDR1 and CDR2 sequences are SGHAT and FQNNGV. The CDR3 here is CASSLEGPASWLAKNIQYF. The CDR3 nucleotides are TGTGCCAGCAGCTTAGAAGGTCCGGCCTCCTGGCTAGCCAAAAACATTCAGTACTTC.

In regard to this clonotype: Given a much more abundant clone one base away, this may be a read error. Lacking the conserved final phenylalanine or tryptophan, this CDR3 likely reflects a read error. The CDR3 sequence is CASSSPGQGSEAFS. In nucleotides, the CDR3 is TGTGCCAGCAGTTCACCGGGACAGGGATCTGAAGCTTTCTCT. The gene calls are TRBV6-5 and TRBJ1-1, with 9 nucleotides matching TRBD1. Germline-derived CDR1 and CDR2 are MNHEY and SVGAGI. The CDR3 runs to 14 residues. V shed 4 bases, J shed 6 bases, and the junction held 6 bases outside the gene matches.

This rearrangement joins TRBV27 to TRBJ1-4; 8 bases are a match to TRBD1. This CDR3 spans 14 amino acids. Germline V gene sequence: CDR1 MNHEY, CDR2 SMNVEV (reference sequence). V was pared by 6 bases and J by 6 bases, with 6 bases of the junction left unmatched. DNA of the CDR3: TGTGCCAGCAGCCTGACAGGGGCGTATGAAAAACTGTTTTTT. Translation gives CASSLTGAYEKLFF.

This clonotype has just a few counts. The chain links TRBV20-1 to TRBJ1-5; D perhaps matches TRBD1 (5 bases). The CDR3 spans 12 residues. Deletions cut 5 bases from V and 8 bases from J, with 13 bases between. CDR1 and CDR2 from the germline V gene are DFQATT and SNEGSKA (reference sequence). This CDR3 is CSAGDGGKPQHF. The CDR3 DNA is TGCAGTGCTGGGGACGGTGGTAAGCCCCAGCATTTT.

CDR3 in amino acids: CAWSVQVGNEQYF. In nucleotides, the CDR3 is TGTGCCTGGAGTGTACAAGTGGGGAACGAGCAGTACTTC. The J gene is TRBJ2-7, the V gene TRBV30; D ambiguous. In germline, CDR1 is GTSNPN, CDR2 SVGIG (reference sequence). The CDR3 sequence is 13 residues long. Trimming shortened V by 0 bases and J by 5 bases, and 11 bases separated the two germline ends.

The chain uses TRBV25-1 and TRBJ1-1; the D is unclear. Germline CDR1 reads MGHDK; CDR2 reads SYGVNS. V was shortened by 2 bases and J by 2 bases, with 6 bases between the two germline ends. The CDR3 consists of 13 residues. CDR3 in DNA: TGTGCCAGCAGTGAACCACAAAACACTGAAGCTTTCTTT. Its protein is CASSEPQNTEAFF.

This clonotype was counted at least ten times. CDR3 in DNA: TGCGCCAGCGGGAATGACCGGGGACCCACCTACGAGCAGTACTTC. Amino acid sequence: CASGNDRGPTYEQYF. The rearrangement links TRBV10-1 to TRBJ2-7, with D perhaps given as TRBD1 or TRBD2 (5 bases each). V was trimmed by 8 bases and J by 2 bases, leaving 19 bases between them. The CDR3 is 15 residues long. Germline-derived CDR1 and CDR2 are WNHNN and SYGVQD (reference sequence).